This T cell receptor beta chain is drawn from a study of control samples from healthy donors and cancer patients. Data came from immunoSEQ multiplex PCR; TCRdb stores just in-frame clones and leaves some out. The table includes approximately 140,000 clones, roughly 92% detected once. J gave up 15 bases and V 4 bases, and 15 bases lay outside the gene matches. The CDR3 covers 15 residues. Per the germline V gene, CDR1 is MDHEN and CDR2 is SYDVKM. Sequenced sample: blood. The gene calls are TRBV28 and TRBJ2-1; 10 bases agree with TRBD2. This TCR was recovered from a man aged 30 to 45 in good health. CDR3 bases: TGTGCCAGCAGTTCCCATGGGTACCGGACTAGCGGTTGGTTCTTC. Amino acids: CASSSHGYRTSGWFF.